This T cell receptor (beta chain) came from a study of cytotoxic CD8 clonotypes in ibrutinib-treated CLL. Overall study findings and caveats: Starting clonality was above that of age-matched healthy donors and tracked circulating CD8+ T-cell counts.

This clone has only a few counts. Its antigen is as yet unknown. Around 2 micrograms of genomic DNA (from cryopreserved PBMCs) were used for TCR beta libraries. TCRdb's table, derived via immunoSEQ multiplex PCR, lists solely in-frame clones and lacks some. The data show approximately 45,000 clones, with 60% to 70% seen just once and roughly 21% held by the top ten. From germline, CDR1 is SNHLY and CDR2 FYNNEI. This CDR3 is 13 amino acids long. V gave up 4 bases and J gave up 4 bases; unmatched junction bases: 3. The chain carries TRBV2 and TRBJ2-7, with TRBD1 matching over 8 bases. This TCR was sampled from a human donor with chronic lymphocytic leukemia. This specimen was PBMCs, taken after 24 months of ibrutinib treatment. Here the CDR3 DNA reads TGTGCCAGCAGTGCCCGACAGGGGTACGAGCAGTACTTC. It encodes CASSARQGYEQYF.